What follows are 10 T cell receptor beta chains derived from one specimen sequenced in a study of blood T cell repertoires in COVID-19. TCRdb's table, derived via immunoSEQ multiplex PCR, lists solely in-frame clones and lacks some. This table has approximately 300,000 clones, about nine tenths appearing once. The sequenced material came from peripheral blood. The source is a woman aged 40 to 50 with acute or convalescent COVID-19.

The chain combines TRBV18 with TRBJ1-5; no firm D call. Trimming pared 2 bases from V and 0 bases from J, leaving 11 bases between. The CDR3 consists of 16 residues. Per germline, CDR1 KGHSH and CDR2 LQKENI. The CDR3 loop is CASSPNAGGSNQPQHF. The CDR3 region has the DNA TGTGCCAGCTCACCAAACGCGGGTGGTAGCAATCAGCCCCAGCATTTT.

A few counts support this clone. The V call is TRBV25-1, the J call TRBJ2-1; 11 bases map to TRBD2. The CDR3 has 16 amino acids. V lost 1 base, J lost 8 bases, and 7 bases stayed unmatched. Looked up from germline, CDR1 is MGHDK and CDR2 is SYGVNS. Here the CDR3 reads CASSESVTSGEDEQFF. Written as DNA, the CDR3 is TGTGCCAGCAGTGAATCAGTGACTAGCGGGGAAGATGAGCAGTTCTTC.

This chain connects TRBV3-1 (or the pseudogene TRBV3-2) to TRBJ2-7, with D possibly being TRBD1 (5 bases). The CDR3 is 14 residues long. The V end was cut by 4 bases, the J end by 2 bases, with 12 bases between. The germline V gene encodes CDR1 LGHDT and CDR2 YNNKEL (reference sequence). CDR3 coding DNA: TGTGCCAGCAGCCCCCACAGGAGACCCTACGAGCAGTACGTC. Amino acid sequence: CASSPHRRPYEQYV.

The chain is built from TRBV2 and TRBJ1-4; D unresolved. Trimming removed 2 bases at V and 4 bases at J, with 8 bases between. Germline V gene data show CDR1 as SNHLY and CDR2 as FYNNEI. This CDR3 has 14 residues. CDR3 residues: CASSESRNNEKLFF. CDR3 DNA sequence: TGTGCCAGCAGTGAATCGCGGAATAATGAAAAACTGTTTTTT.

CDR3 nucleotide sequence: TGCAGCGCCTCTTCGGGGGGGACCACAGATACGCAGTATTTT. Translating gives CSASSGGTTDTQYF. V gene TRBV29-1 combines with J gene TRBJ2-3; 8 nucleotides agree with TRBD2. The CDR3 sequence is 14 residues long. From germline, CDR1 is SQVTM and CDR2 ANQGSEA. Germline trimming cut 7 bases from V and 2 bases from J; bases unmatched to any gene: 8.

V usage is TRBV20-1 and J usage is TRBJ1-1; no reliable D call. This CDR3 is 11 amino acids long. Deletions cut 6 bases from V and 6 bases from J, with 11 bases between. CDR1 is DFQATT, CDR2 SNEGSKA, per germline (reference sequence). The CDR3 sequence is CSAPVGAEAFF. CDR3 DNA sequence: TGCAGTGCGCCAGTCGGGGCTGAAGCTTTCTTT.

The chain has TRBV3-1 (or the pseudogene TRBV3-2) and TRBJ2-1; the match to TRBD2 covers 9 bases. With V trimmed by 0 bases and J by 3 bases, 3 bases remained unmatched. CDR1 is LGHDT, CDR2 YNNKEL, per germline (reference sequence). The CDR3 contains 16 residues. CDR3 coding DNA: TGTGCCAGCAGCCAAGATAGGACTAGCGTCTACAATGAGCAGTTCTTC. The encoded protein is CASSQDRTSVYNEQFF.

This chain uses TRBV4-2 with TRBJ2-1; D not certain. This CDR3 contains 15 residues. Trimming cost V 1 base and J 0 bases, with 7 bases left between them. Germline CDR1 reads LGHNA; CDR2 reads YNFKEQ. The CDR3, as DNA: TGTGCCAGCAGCCAAGCCAGGTCCTCCTACAATGAGCAGTTCTTC. It yields the protein CASSQARSSYNEQFF.

This clone has just one count. V is TRBV16 and J is TRBJ1-4; D remains unclear. The V and J ends lost 4 bases and 8 bases respectively, with 17 bases between them. The CDR3 has 15 residues. Germline V gene lookup returns CDR1 KGHSY and CDR2 FQNENV. For the CDR3, the DNA is TGTGCCAGCAGCCCCTCGCCGGGTTCGTTGGAAAAACTGTTTTTT. Encoded protein: CASSPSPGSLEKLFF. Variable domain in full (rest from reference TRBV16 and TRBJ1-4): GEEVAQTPKHLVRGEGQKAKLYCAPIKGHSYVFWYQQVLKNEFKFLISFQNENVFDETGMPKERFSAKCLPNSPCSLEIQATKLEDSAVYFCASSPSPGSLEKLFFGSGTQLSVL.

J is TRBJ1-5 and V is TRBV3-1 (or the pseudogene TRBV3-2), with D hard to call. CDR1 LGHDT and CDR2 YNNKEL come from the germline V gene (reference sequence). This CDR3 comprises 14 residues. The V and J ends lost 4 bases and 8 bases respectively, with 15 bases between them. CDR3 coding DNA: TGTGCCAGCAGCCCCGGAACCCGAGGAGAGCCCCAGCATTTT. Protein product: CASSPGTRGEPQHF.